A selection of T cell receptor beta chains follows, all from one sample in a study of T cells in Graves' hyperthyroidism and ophthalmopathy. TCRdb called the multiplex PCR reads again in MiXCR, with one record for every CDR3 protein. Of around 600,000 distinct CDR3 sequences listed, 14% were seen once; the top ten hold approximately 6.4%. Input material: blood. The receptors stem from a woman aged 18-29 years with Graves' ophthalmopathy. Each CDR3 is given with its conserved first and last residue. A D gene is named only where the DNA matches it firmly. Not every row has a clone size; where given, it reads once, few, many or a size class.

d_gene: TRBD2
len: 14
abundance: many
v_gene: TRBV2
j_gene: TRBJ2-7
CDR3nt: TGTGCCAGCAGTGGAATAGCGGGAGAGGTCGAGCAGTACTTC
CDR3aa: CASSGIAGEVEQYF

d_gene: -
len: 15
abundance: -
v_gene: TRBV29-1
j_gene: TRBJ2-7
CDR3nt: TGCAGCGTTGAAGAAGGAAACGGGCAAGGGGATGAGCAGTACTTC
CDR3aa: CSVEEGNGQGDEQYF

d_gene: -
len: 17
abundance: many
v_gene: TRBV2
j_gene: TRBJ2-7
CDR3nt: TGTGCCAGCAGTGTTCGACCGGGACGGGGACTCTCCTACGAGCAGTACTTC
CDR3aa: CASSVRPGRGLSYEQYF

d_gene: -
len: 14
abundance: many
v_gene: TRBV6-1
j_gene: TRBJ2-7
CDR3nt: TGTGCCAGCAACCCGTCCGTGGGCCACTACGAGCAGTACTTC
CDR3aa: CASNPSVGHYEQYF

d_gene: -
len: 14
abundance: many
v_gene: TRBV5-1
j_gene: TRBJ1-4
CDR3nt: TGCGCCAGCAGCTTGGGACGGCAAAATGAAAAACTGTTTTTT
CDR3aa: CASSLGRQNEKLFF

d_gene: TRBD2
len: 16
abundance: -
v_gene: TRBV4-1
j_gene: TRBJ2-1
CDR3nt: TGCGCCAGCAGCCGACGGACTAGCGGGAGGGCCAATGAGCAGTTCTTC
CDR3aa: CASSRRTSGRANEQFF

d_gene: TRBD2
len: 16
abundance: many
v_gene: TRBV3-1
j_gene: TRBJ2-5
CDR3nt: TGTGCCAGCAGCCCTTGGGCAGCGGGGTCCCGGGAGACCCAGTACTTC
CDR3aa: CASSPWAAGSRETQYF

d_gene: -
len: 12
abundance: many
v_gene: TRBV6-1
j_gene: TRBJ1-1
CDR3nt: TGTGCCACCACGGGGTACAACACTGAAGCTTTCTTT
CDR3aa: CATTGYNTEAFF

d_gene: -
len: 15
abundance: few
v_gene: TRBV19
j_gene: TRBJ2-1
CDR3nt: TGTGCCAGCGCCCTCTCCGGGACCCCCTACAATGAGCAGTTCTTC
CDR3aa: CASALSGTPYNEQFF

d_gene: -
len: 14
abundance: -
v_gene: TRBV20-1
j_gene: TRBJ1-1
CDR3nt: TGCAGTGCCCCCAGGCAGGGGACGAACACTAAAGCTTTCTTT
CDR3aa: CSAPRQGTNTKAFF

d_gene: -
len: 14
abundance: -
v_gene: TRBV28
j_gene: TRBJ1-4
CDR3nt: TGTGCCAGCAGACTCACGGGGGCGGAAGAAAAACTGTTTTTT
CDR3aa: CASRLTGAEEKLFF

d_gene: -
len: 15
abundance: many
v_gene: TRBV2
j_gene: TRBJ2-2
CDR3nt: TGTGCCAGCAGTGAACTACCCCTGAACACCGGGGAGCTGTTTTTT
CDR3aa: CASSELPLNTGELFF

d_gene: -
len: 18
abundance: many
v_gene: TRBV10-3
j_gene: TRBJ2-2
CDR3nt: TGTGCCATCAGTGAGCCCGACGGTCGCGGGGGCCGGACCGGGGAGCTGTTTTTT
CDR3aa: CAISEPDGRGGRTGELFF

d_gene: -
len: 13
abundance: many
v_gene: TRBV3-1
j_gene: TRBJ1-5
CDR3nt: TGTGCCAGCAGCCAAGATGAGAATCAGCCCCAGCATTTT
CDR3aa: CASSQDENQPQHF

d_gene: -
len: 14
abundance: many
v_gene: TRBV11-2
j_gene: TRBJ2-1
CDR3nt: TGTGCCAGCAGCCCCTTGAATAGCTACAATGAGCAGTTCTTC
CDR3aa: CASSPLNSYNEQFF

d_gene: -
len: 19
abundance: many
v_gene: TRBV12-3/TRBV12-4
j_gene: TRBJ2-5
CDR3nt: TGTGCCAGCAGTCAGACCAGACAGGAATCTTACCTTGAGGGAGAGACCCAGTACTTC
CDR3aa: CASSQTRQESYLEGETQYF

d_gene: TRBD2
len: 15
abundance: many
v_gene: TRBV6-6
j_gene: TRBJ2-1
CDR3nt: TGTGCCAGCAGTTACACTAGCGGGAGCATCAATGAGCAGTTCTTC
CDR3aa: CASSYTSGSINEQFF

d_gene: TRBD1
len: 16
abundance: many
v_gene: TRBV12-3/TRBV12-4
j_gene: TRBJ2-3
CDR3nt: TGTGCCAGCAGACAAGAGGGACAGGGCTTCACAGATACGCAGTATTTT
CDR3aa: CASRQEGQGFTDTQYF

d_gene: TRBD1
len: 17
abundance: few
v_gene: TRBV4-1
j_gene: TRBJ2-5
CDR3nt: TGCGCCAGCAGCCAAGATAGGACGGGACAGGGGCACAAGACCCAGTACTTC
CDR3aa: CASSQDRTGQGHKTQYF

d_gene: -
len: 12
abundance: many
v_gene: TRBV7-2
j_gene: TRBJ2-3
CDR3nt: TGTGCCAGCGGCAGCGGCTCAGATACGCAGTATTTT
CDR3aa: CASGSGSDTQYF

d_gene: TRBD1
len: 13
abundance: few
v_gene: TRBV15
j_gene: TRBJ2-5
CDR3nt: TGTGCCACCAGGAGGGACAGGGCAGAGACCCAGTACTTC
CDR3aa: CATRRDRAETQYF

d_gene: TRBD2
len: 15
abundance: many
v_gene: TRBV5-1
j_gene: TRBJ2-7
CDR3nt: TGCGCCAGCAGCTTGGACCTAGCGGGTTATTACGAGCAGTACTTC
CDR3aa: CASSLDLAGYYEQYF

d_gene: TRBD2
len: 17
abundance: many
v_gene: TRBV10-3
j_gene: TRBJ2-3
CDR3nt: TGTGCCATCAGCGTGAACCCCAGCGGGAGAGCCACAGATACGCAGTATTTT
CDR3aa: CAISVNPSGRATDTQYF

d_gene: -
len: 17
abundance: -
v_gene: TRBV28
j_gene: TRBJ1-3
CDR3nt: TGTGCCAGCAGTTTGCGATACGTGACCTCCTCTGGAAACACCATATATTTT
CDR3aa: CASSLRYVTSSGNTIYF

d_gene: -
len: 14
abundance: -
v_gene: TRBV7-3
j_gene: TRBJ1-2
CDR3nt: TGTGCCAGCAGCCCTGACAGAATAGTCTATGGCTACACCTTC
CDR3aa: CASSPDRIVYGYTF

d_gene: -
len: 14
abundance: many
v_gene: TRBV7-8
j_gene: TRBJ2-7
CDR3nt: TGTGCCAGCAGCTTAGAGCGATTCTGGTACGAGCAGTACTTC
CDR3aa: CASSLERFWYEQYF

d_gene: TRBD1
len: 14
abundance: few
v_gene: TRBV5-4
j_gene: TRBJ1-1
CDR3nt: TGTGCCAGCAGCCGGGACAGGGGGGTCACTGAAGCTTTCTTT
CDR3aa: CASSRDRGVTEAFF

d_gene: -
len: 14
abundance: many
v_gene: TRBV6-1
j_gene: TRBJ1-1
CDR3nt: TGTGCCTCCAGGATCGGGGCCGAGAACACTGAAGCTTTCTTT
CDR3aa: CASRIGAENTEAFF

d_gene: TRBD2
len: 18
abundance: many
v_gene: TRBV20-1
j_gene: TRBJ2-7
CDR3nt: TGCAGTGCTAGACCGGGACTAGCGGGAGTTCCTAGCTCCTACGAGCAGTACTTC
CDR3aa: CSARPGLAGVPSSYEQYF

d_gene: -
len: 16
abundance: many
v_gene: TRBV9
j_gene: TRBJ2-1
CDR3nt: TGTGCCAGCAGTGGGGTAGGACGGGCCCTTTCAAATGAGCAGTTCTTC
CDR3aa: CASSGVGRALSNEQFF

d_gene: -
len: 14
abundance: many
v_gene: TRBV4-3
j_gene: TRBJ1-1
CDR3nt: TGCGCCAGCAGCCAAGTAGACGGACGCGCTGAAGCTTTCTTT
CDR3aa: CASSQVDGRAEAFF

d_gene: TRBD1
len: 17
abundance: -
v_gene: TRBV12-3/TRBV12-4
j_gene: TRBJ1-1
CDR3nt: TGTGCCAGCAGATTCACCGGGACAGGGGACCCCAACACTGAAGCTTTCTTT
CDR3aa: CASRFTGTGDPNTEAFF

d_gene: TRBD2
len: 18
abundance: -
v_gene: TRBV19
j_gene: TRBJ2-2
CDR3nt: TGTGCCAGTAGTATAAGGACTAGCGGTTTCGCGAACACCGGGGAGCTGTTTTTT
CDR3aa: CASSIRTSGFANTGELFF

d_gene: -
len: 15
abundance: -
v_gene: TRBV6-2/TRBV6-3
j_gene: TRBJ1-5
CDR3nt: TGTGCCAGCAGTTACTCCGGGGCCCGCAATCAGCCCCAGCATTTT
CDR3aa: CASSYSGARNQPQHF

d_gene: -
len: 14
abundance: -
v_gene: TRBV6-1
j_gene: TRBJ2-1
CDR3nt: TGTGCCAGCAGTGAAGGGACTGCCTACAATGAGCAGTTCTTC
CDR3aa: CASSEGTAYNEQFF

d_gene: TRBD1
len: 17
abundance: many
v_gene: TRBV28
j_gene: TRBJ1-6
CDR3nt: TGTGCCAGCAGGTACCTTCAAACCGGGACAGGGGTTCACTACCTCCACTTT
CDR3aa: CASRYLQTGTGVHYLHF

d_gene: -
len: 14
abundance: -
v_gene: TRBV20-1
j_gene: TRBJ1-5
CDR3nt: TGCAGTGCTAGAGTGCGGGGTTATAGTCAGCCCCAGCATTTT
CDR3aa: CSARVRGYSQPQHF

d_gene: -
len: 16
abundance: many
v_gene: TRBV11-2
j_gene: TRBJ1-5
CDR3nt: TGTGCCAGCAGCTTAGAGGGGGGGTTGGGCAATCAGCCCCAGCATTTT
CDR3aa: CASSLEGGLGNQPQHF

d_gene: -
len: 14
abundance: -
v_gene: TRBV7-3
j_gene: TRBJ1-1
CDR3nt: TGTGCCAGCAGCCCCGCCCCCAGTCGGACTGAAGCTTTCTTT
CDR3aa: CASSPAPSRTEAFF

d_gene: TRBD1
len: 15
abundance: few
v_gene: TRBV6-1
j_gene: TRBJ1-4
CDR3nt: TGTGCCAGCAGTCTTGGGGGGACAGGCAATGAAAAACTGTTTTTT
CDR3aa: CASSLGGTGNEKLFF

d_gene: -
len: 14
abundance: many
v_gene: TRBV11-2
j_gene: TRBJ1-1
CDR3nt: TGTGCCAGCAGCTTAGCCACAAGGGGGACTGAAGCTTTCTTT
CDR3aa: CASSLATRGTEAFF

d_gene: -
len: 14
abundance: -
v_gene: TRBV7-2
j_gene: TRBJ1-5
CDR3nt: TGTGCCAGCAGCGTCTTGACAGGTAGTCAGCCCCAGCATTTT
CDR3aa: CASSVLTGSQPQHF

d_gene: -
len: 15
abundance: many
v_gene: TRBV7-2
j_gene: TRBJ1-2
CDR3nt: TGTGCCAGCAGCTTAGGGGGGGCGAGTAGATATGGCTACACCTTC
CDR3aa: CASSLGGASRYGYTF

d_gene: -
len: 15
abundance: few
v_gene: TRBV7-9
j_gene: TRBJ1-1
CDR3nt: TGTGCCAGCAGCTTAGCCCCCCCCAGGGTCACTGAAGCTTTCTTT
CDR3aa: CASSLAPPRVTEAFF

d_gene: TRBD1
len: 16
abundance: -
v_gene: TRBV7-9
j_gene: TRBJ2-1
CDR3nt: TGTGCCAGCAGCTTAGGGAGAGGACAGGTCTACAATGAGCAGTTCTTC
CDR3aa: CASSLGRGQVYNEQFF

d_gene: TRBD2
len: 16
abundance: many
v_gene: TRBV28
j_gene: TRBJ2-7
CDR3nt: TGTGCCAGCAAGACCGGGACTAGCGGGTCAGGGTACGAGCAGTACTTC
CDR3aa: CASKTGTSGSGYEQYF

d_gene: TRBD1
len: 19
abundance: many
v_gene: TRBV6-2/TRBV6-3
j_gene: TRBJ1-2
CDR3nt: TGTGCCAGCAGTTACCCTATCCCTGGGACAGGGGGCGAGGTCTATGGCTACACCTTC
CDR3aa: CASSYPIPGTGGEVYGYTF

d_gene: TRBD2
len: 18
abundance: many
v_gene: TRBV6-5
j_gene: TRBJ2-7
CDR3nt: TGTGCCAGCAGTTACTCGGGTAGCGGGCTACCAAGTACCTACGAGCAGTACTTC
CDR3aa: CASSYSGSGLPSTYEQYF

d_gene: -
len: 11
abundance: few
v_gene: TRBV5-8
j_gene: TRBJ2-3
CDR3nt: TGTGCCAGCAGCTTAGTCCATACGCAGTATTTT
CDR3aa: CASSLVHTQYF

d_gene: -
len: 15
abundance: -
v_gene: TRBV28
j_gene: TRBJ1-6
CDR3nt: TGTGCCAGCAGTTTAGTGGGGTTTGAAATGTCACCCCTCCACTTT
CDR3aa: CASSLVGFEMSPLHF

d_gene: TRBD2
len: 16
abundance: many
v_gene: TRBV20-1
j_gene: TRBJ2-3
CDR3nt: TGCAGTGCTAGAGGGACTAGCGGGAGATCGGGACATACGCAGTATTTT
CDR3aa: CSARGTSGRSGHTQYF

d_gene: -
len: 14
abundance: few
v_gene: TRBV12-3/TRBV12-4
j_gene: TRBJ1-4
CDR3nt: TGTGCCAGCAACGACCAGGGTTATGATGAAAAACTGTTTTTT
CDR3aa: CASNDQGYDEKLFF

d_gene: TRBD1
len: 15
abundance: once
v_gene: TRBV30
j_gene: TRBJ2-5
CDR3nt: TGTGCCTGGAGTGTTCAGGGGGCGCGAAGAGAGACCCAGTACTTC
CDR3aa: CAWSVQGARRETQYF

d_gene: -
len: 13
abundance: -
v_gene: TRBV18
j_gene: TRBJ1-1
CDR3nt: TGTGCCAGCTCCGAAGACCAGACAGGCAACGCTTTCTTT
CDR3aa: CASSEDQTGNAFF

d_gene: -
len: 15
abundance: many
v_gene: TRBV3-1
j_gene: TRBJ1-1
CDR3nt: TGTGCCAGCAGCCAAGTAAGGAGTGGTAAGACTGAAGCTTTCTTT
CDR3aa: CASSQVRSGKTEAFF